This T cell receptor (beta chain) is from a study of shared clonotypes between healthy human individuals. General observations from the study: Genetic and exposure-history diversity was limited by the small donor number.

Template for every sorted-subset replicate PCR totaled around 210 ng DNA, roughly 30,000 T cell genomes. Produced via immunoSEQ multiplex PCR; TCRdb's table is partial and in-frame only. The table shows approximately 100,000 clones, with under 70% occurring only once. As for this clone: Antigen specificity is unknown.

There are 13 residues in the CDR3. The TCR originated in a woman in her twenties or thirties in good health. Specimen: memory CD8+ T cells sorted from blood. Subset described: CD45RO+ cells pooled with CCR7-negative TemRA cells. This chain uses TRBV5-2 with TRBJ1-2. TRBV5-2 is a recognized pseudogene. This CDR3 is CASSQGADYGYTF. In DNA, the CDR3 is TGTGCCAGCAGCCAAGGCGCGGACTATGGCTACACCTTC.